This T cell receptor beta chain was profiled in a study of human T cells and chemical hapten exposure. Across the whole study: DPC at 2% was the sensitizing agent, placed on roughly 2 cm by roughly 2 cm of upper inner arm skin. Findings and limits, study-wide: Healthy people's immune response may differ from that of the donors, who had alopecia.

This sample's time point: pre-sensitization, week 0. Treatment indicated: therapeutic diphenylcyclopropenone sensitization with weekly scalp DPC. The germline V gene encodes CDR1 MNHEY and CDR2 SVGEGT. V lost 6 bases and J lost 5; bases outside the gene matches: 8. The CDR3 consists of 15 residues. A note on this clonotype: Its antigen is unidentified.

TCRdb re-derived calls from the RACE reads in MiXCR, one entry per CDR3 protein. The sample contains around 380,000 distinct CDR3 sequences, 4.5% to 5.5% of which appear only once. V is TRBV6-2 or TRBV6-3 and J is TRBJ1-5; 9 bases agree with TRBD1. This receptor was obtained from a woman younger than 30 with alopecia areata. Some clones in this sample may be carry-over from other donors' samples. The source was whole blood, collected in connection with sensitization to the hapten diphenylcyclopropenone (DPC). CDR3 protein: CASSPDRGPDQPQHF. CDR3 coding DNA: TGTGCCAGCAGCCCGGACAGGGGTCCGGATCAGCCCCAGCATTTT.